This T cell receptor (beta chain) was documented in a study of control samples from healthy donors and cancer patients. Method: immunoSEQ multiplex PCR; TCRdb's copy keeps in-frame clones and lacks some. The sample lists around 43,000 clones, 80% to 95% occurring once. Per the germline V gene, CDR1 is MNHEY and CDR2 is SVGEGT. This CDR3 is built from 14 residues. V was trimmed by 6 bases and J by 3 bases, leaving 12 bases between them. The sequencing input was blood. This TCR derives from a woman in her forties or fifties in good health. This chain connects TRBV6-2 or TRBV6-3 to TRBJ2-1; no firm D call. CDR3 nucleotides: TGTGCCAGCAGCGCTTTGTCGTACTACAATGAGCAGTTCTTC. Translating gives CASSALSYYNEQFF.